What follows are 2 T cell receptor beta chains derived from one specimen sequenced in a study of shared clonotypes between healthy human individuals. This table comes from immunoSEQ multiplex PCR, and its TCRdb copy is limited to in-frame clones, with some not included. The sample lists 2 million to 2.5 million clones, 85% to 95% occurring once. Naive CD8 populations comprised CD45RO-negative cells positively selected for CCR7, excluding terminally differentiated effector memory CD45RA+ cells. Sequences were obtained from naive CD8+ T cells from PBMCs. Receptors originate from a man aged 18 to 30 in good health. Some clones in this sample may be carry-over from other donors' samples.

The V gene is TRBV10-2, the J gene TRBJ1-1; D unclear. The V end was cut by 1 base, the J end by 1 base, with 7 bases between. CDR3 size: 14 residues. Germline CDR1 WSHSY, CDR2 SAAADI. The CDR3 coding sequence is TGCGCCAGCAGTGAGTACCAGAGGAACACTGAAGCTTTCTTT. It is translated as CASSEYQRNTEAFF.

The chain recombines TRBV9 with TRBJ2-7; 7 bases fit TRBD1. The V gene's germline CDR1 is SGDLS and CDR2 YYNGEE. The CDR3 loop spans 16 amino acids. The V segment lost 3 bases and the J segment 4 bases; nucleotides outside the gene matches: 13. As DNA, the CDR3 is TGTGCCAGCAGCGCGGAGAAAGACAGGGCGTTGTACGAGCAGTACTTC. This gives the protein CASSAEKDRALYEQYF.